What follows is one TCR beta chain and its context. The CDR3 end lies 3 residues beyond the end of the read and is filled in from the germline J gene. The source of the sample is a study of T cells in women clearing cervical HPV infection. Study in general: Case blood drawn at lesion detection; control blood after infection cleared. Only a few women had HLA typing results available.

All participants had a single incident cervical HPV16 infection, and prevalent HPV16 infections were excluded. Profiled with immunoSEQ multiplex PCR; TCRdb holds only in-frame clones, not every one. Its listing shows tens of thousands of clones. The CDR3 sequence is 16 residues long. CDR1 and CDR2 (germline): SGHNT, YYREEE (reference sequence). The sequencing sample was made of blood buffy coat. This TCR derives from a woman between 18 and 70 years old with a cervical HPV16 infection that either progressed to CIN3+ or cleared (not recorded which). The chain joins TRBV5-4 to TRBJ2-3, with 7 bases matching TRBD2. The chain's CDR3 is CASSSAGRGNQETQYF. The CDR3 bases that were read are TGTGCCAGCAGCTCGGCTGGGCGGGGGAACCAAGAGACG.